Sequencing of this T cell receptor (beta chain) was carried out in a study of high-grade serous ovarian cancer treatment subgroups. The table came from immunoSEQ multiplex PCR; TCRdb's copy has only in-frame clones and leaves some out. The repertoire holds over 15,000 clones, with 73% as singletons. Tumor samples were obtained before definitive surgery or chemotherapy. V shed 2 bases and J shed 2 bases, with 19 bases lying between them. The CDR3 sequence is 19 residues long. The germline gives CDR1 MDHEN, CDR2 SYDVKM. The chain has TRBV28 and TRBJ2-6; a weak D match, TRBD2 (5 bases). This clonotype was sampled from a human donor with high-grade serous ovarian cancer. Sequenced material: tumor tissue. This CDR3 reads CASSLNGQALLAGANVLTF. The CDR3, as DNA: TGTGCCAGCAGTTTAAACGGCCAGGCCTTACTAGCTGGGGCCAACGTCCTGACTTTC.